These 17 T cell receptor beta chains share one sample of origin, sequenced in a study of blood T cell repertoires in COVID-19. Profiling relied on immunoSEQ multiplex PCR, and the TCRdb table lists in-frame clones only, not all of them. The data hold about 270,000 clones, with 87% observed a single time. Source material: peripheral blood. Source of these receptors: a woman aged 45-65 years with acute or convalescent COVID-19.

This chain connects TRBV9 to TRBJ1-2; perhaps TRBD1 as D (5 bases). CDR1 and CDR2 from the germline V gene are SGDLS and YYNGEE. Trimming removed 4 bases from V and 7 bases from J, with 14 bases in between. The CDR3 totals 13 residues. This chain's CDR3 is CASSPPGERGYTF. The CDR3 DNA reads as TGTGCCAGCAGCCCTCCGGGGGAACGTGGCTACACCTTC.

This clone has a single count. The genes are TRBV27 and TRBJ2-7; possible D gene TRBD1, 5 bases. CDR1 is MNHEY, CDR2 SMNVEV, per germline (reference sequence). There are 14 residues in the CDR3. The germline V and J ends were trimmed by 4 bases and 4 bases, with 14 bases remaining between them. CDR3 in DNA: TGTGCCAGCAGTTATGGACAAGGCTCATACGAGCAGTACTTC. Translating gives CASSYGQGSYEQYF.

The genes are TRBV27 and TRBJ2-4; TRBD2 might be the D (6 bases). V lost 5 bases to trimming and J lost 8 bases, with 13 bases between them. The CDR3 extends over 13 amino acids. The germline gives CDR1 MNHEY, CDR2 SMNVEV (reference sequence). CDR3 coding DNA: TGTGCCAGCAGTCCCAGGGAGGCTGACATTCAGTACTTC. Its protein product is CASSPREADIQYF.

The chain joins TRBV19 to TRBJ1-5; 11 bases match TRBD1. Trimming cost V 3 bases and J 6 bases; bases outside gene matches: 4. Germline CDR1 LNHDA, CDR2 SQIVND (reference sequence). The CDR3 loop spans 15 amino acids. The CDR3 sequence is CASSIRTGGSQPQHF. The CDR3 DNA sequence: TGTGCCAGTAGTATTCGGACAGGGGGCAGTCAGCCCCAGCATTTT.

The chain couples TRBV9 to TRBJ1-2, with D possibly matching TRBD1 (5 bases). Germline V lookup: CDR1 SGDLS, CDR2 YYNGEE. Trimming stripped 0 bases from V and 3 bases from J, with 6 bases between. CDR3 length: 13 amino acids. The CDR3 DNA sequence: TGTGCCAGCAGCGTAGCCAGGGACTATGGCTACACCTTC. It codes for CASSVARDYGYTF. Full variable domain (remainder filled in from reference TRBV9 and TRBJ1-2): DSGVTQTPKHLITATGQRVTLRCSPRSGDLSVYWYQQSLDQGLQFLIQYYNGEERAKGNILERFSAQQFPDLHSELNLSSLELGDSALYFCASSVARDYGYTFGSGTRLTVV.

This rearrangement joins TRBV27 to TRBJ1-6; possible D gene TRBD1, 5 bases. This CDR3 region has 15 residues. Trimming left V 9 bases short and J 9 bases short, with 21 bases between. The germline gives CDR1 MNHEY, CDR2 SMNVEV (reference sequence). The CDR3 bases are TGTGCCAGTTCCTGGGCCCCGTGGACAATTTCACCCCTCCACTTT. Residues: CASSWAPWTISPLHF.

This chain connects TRBV3-1 (or the pseudogene TRBV3-2) to TRBJ1-1, with 7 bases fitting TRBD1. V dropped 5 bases and J dropped 8; count of bases not matched to a gene: 2. CDR1 LGHDT and CDR2 YNNKEL come from the germline V gene (reference sequence). CDR3 length: 11 amino acids. The CDR3 protein is CASSMDREAFF. In DNA form, the CDR3 reads TGTGCCAGCAGCATGGACAGGGAAGCTTTCTTT.

For the CDR3, the DNA is TGTGCCAGCGGCTCAGGGGTGACCGGGGAGCTGTTTTTT. This encodes CASGSGVTGELFF. The rearrangement joins TRBV28 to TRBJ2-2, with D perhaps matching TRBD1 (6 bases). The CDR3 covers 13 residues. V gave up 8 bases and J gave up 5 bases, with 12 bases separating them. Germline CDR1 and CDR2: MDHEN and SYDVKM.

The rearrangement uses TRBV28 and TRBJ1-2, with 10 positions matching TRBD1. This CDR3 contains 15 residues. Trimming took 2 bases from V and 5 from J; bases not matched to a gene: 5. Germline V gives CDR1 MDHEN, CDR2 SYDVKM. For the CDR3, the DNA is TGTGCCAGCAGTTTAGGGGGACAGGGGAAATATGGCTACACCTTC. Amino acid sequence: CASSLGGQGKYGYTF.

This rearrangement joins TRBV7-2 to TRBJ1-6, with 7 bases identical to TRBD1. The ends lost 2 bases at V and 10 bases at J; junction bases unmatched: 8. The length of the CDR3 is 15 residues. Germline CDR1 and CDR2: SGHTA and FQGNSA. In DNA form, the CDR3 reads TGTGCCAGCAGCTTAATGGAGGGGGCCTGGTCACCCCTCCACTTT. Its translation is CASSLMEGAWSPLHF.

Concerning this clone: This CDR3 is also generated by other DNA sequences in the sample. V gene TRBV18 combines with J gene TRBJ2-5; D unclear. Trimming took 3 bases from V and 1 from J, leaving 3 bases between them. Germline CDR1 KGHSH, CDR2 LQKENI. The CDR3 consists of 12 residues. Here the CDR3 DNA reads TGTGCCAGCTCACCCCGCCAAGAGACCCAGTACTTC. This codes for CASSPRQETQYF.

This clone appeared once. The chain couples TRBV11-2 to TRBJ1-4; the match to TRBD1 covers 7 bases. The CDR3 runs to 15 residues. Germline V gives CDR1 SGHAT, CDR2 FQNNGV. Trimming cost V 5 bases and J 8 bases; bases outside gene matches: 11. The CDR3 is CASSDRQGLGEKLFF. DNA of the CDR3: TGTGCCAGCAGCGACCGACAGGGCCTAGGGGAAAAACTGTTTTTT.

A single count supports this clone. J is TRBJ2-7 and V is TRBV3-1 (or the pseudogene TRBV3-2); 8 bases agree with TRBD1. CDR1 is LGHDT and CDR2 is YNNKEL in the germline V gene (reference sequence). With V trimmed by 0 bases and J by 5 bases, 6 bases remained unmatched. The CDR3 totals 15 residues. The CDR3 nucleotides read TGTGCCAGCAGCCAAGACTGGACAGGGATCCACGAGCAGTACTTC. Translating it yields CASSQDWTGIHEQYF.

The V call is TRBV29-1, the J call TRBJ2-1; 8 bases line up with TRBD2. With 7 bases clipped from V and 5 bases from J, the junction kept 13 bases outside the gene matches. This CDR3 comprises 15 residues. CDR1 and CDR2 (germline): SQVTM, ANQGSEA. The CDR3 DNA reads TGCAGCGGAATCCCCGGCGGGAGGTACAACAATGAGCAGTTCTTC. Protein product: CSGIPGGRYNNEQFF.

The rearrangement uses TRBV20-1 and TRBJ1-2; D gene unclear. Between the trimmed V and J ends, which lost 6 bases and 8 bases, there was a span of 7 bases. The CDR3 is 9 residues long. Germline V CDR1 and CDR2: DFQATT, SNEGSKA (reference sequence). The CDR3 region is CSAAEGYTF. The DNA for the CDR3 is TGCAGTGCGGCGGAGGGCTACACCTTC.

The chain uses TRBV7-3 and TRBJ1-2, with D possibly TRBD1 on 5 matching bases. Germline-derived CDR1 and CDR2 are SGHTA and FQGTGA. V was cut by 1 base and J by 8 bases, with 11 bases left in between. This CDR3 is 13 amino acids long. CDR3 residues: CASSLSGGKGYTF. CDR3 nucleotide sequence: TGTGCCAGCAGCTTAAGTGGGGGGAAGGGCTACACCTTC.

This clone was seen more than once but under ten times. V gene TRBV9 combines with J gene TRBJ1-1, with no clear D. This CDR3 is 14 amino acids long. V was cut by 1 base and J by 1 base, with 8 bases left in between. CDR1 and CDR2 from the germline V gene are SGDLS and YYNGEE. The CDR3 DNA reads TGTGCCAGCAGCGTACAGGTGACGAACACTGAAGCTTTCTTT. Protein: CASSVQVTNTEAFF.